The present T cell receptor (beta chain) was sequenced within a study of PD-1 blockade in classical Hodgkin lymphoma. As to this clone: Its antigen is not identified.

Data came from immunoSEQ multiplex PCR; TCRdb stores just in-frame clones and leaves some out. The sample has roughly 45,000 clones, roughly 70% seen once. Study results and caveats: Before treatment, complete responders showed about the same diversity as newly diagnosed patients. The origin of the repertoire differences remains undefined, with disease activity or prior therapy as possible causes.

All patients relapsed after autologous stem cell transplantation, and brentuximab vedotin exposure varied. This receptor was identified in a human donor with classical Hodgkin lymphoma. The material sequenced was peripheral blood mononuclear cells (PBMCs), taken before the second cycle of nivolumab.

The CDR3 region has the DNA TGTGCCAGCAGTTTATTACTAGCGGGAGGGCCCTACGAGCAGTACTTC. Translated: CASSLLLAGGPYEQYF. The rearrangement links TRBV27 to TRBJ2-7, with TRBD2 matching over 13 bases. The CDR3 totals 16 residues. V gave up 1 base and J gave up 2 bases; unmatched junction bases: 2. Germline V lookup: CDR1 MNHEY, CDR2 SMNVEV (reference sequence).